This is a list of T cell receptor beta chains from one sample in a study of blood T cell repertoires in COVID-19. Profiling relied on immunoSEQ multiplex PCR, and the TCRdb table lists in-frame clones only, not all of them. This repertoire shows about 200,000 clones, roughly nine tenths found once; its top ten account for roughly 10%. The material sequenced was peripheral blood. The receptors stem from a woman aged 50 to 60 with COVID-19, enrolled during active disease. The CDR3 runs from the conserved cysteine through the conserved F or W. Each record gives: V gene, J gene, D gene, clone size, CDR3 DNA, CDR3 protein. The D gene is left open where the match is weak. Rows give clone size only sometimes, using once, few, many, or a class for an expanded clone.

v_call: TRBV29-1
j_call: TRBJ2-3
d_call: TRBD2
clone_size: .
cdr3_nt: TGCAGCGTTGAGTGGGGTAGCGGGTTCACAGATACGCAGTATTTT
cdr3_aa: CSVEWGSGFTDTQYF

v_call: TRBV5-4
j_call: TRBJ1-1
d_call: .
clone_size: .
cdr3_nt: TGTGCCAGCAGCGTCGTAGGGGTCAACACTGAAGCTTTCTTT
cdr3_aa: CASSVVGVNTEAFF

v_call: TRBV7-9
j_call: TRBJ2-3
d_call: .
clone_size: .
cdr3_nt: TGTGCCAGCAGCCCCCTGGGAGCCAGATCCACAGATACGCAGTATTTT
cdr3_aa: CASSPLGARSTDTQYF

v_call: TRBV4-3
j_call: TRBJ1-2
d_call: .
clone_size: .
cdr3_nt: TGCGCCAGCAGCCAAGATGGCGGGTTTGGGGGCTACACCTTC
cdr3_aa: CASSQDGGFGGYTF

v_call: TRBV11-3
j_call: TRBJ1-1
d_call: TRBD1
clone_size: .
cdr3_nt: TGTGCCAGCAGCCGCGACAGGGTGGGTTACGTTACGAACACTGAAGCTTTCTTT
cdr3_aa: CASSRDRVGYVTNTEAFF

v_call: TRBV6-1
j_call: TRBJ2-7
d_call: .
clone_size: once
cdr3_nt: TGTGCCAGCAGTGAATTTTGGGAGACCGACGAGCAGTACTTC
cdr3_aa: CASSEFWETDEQYF

v_call: TRBV10-2
j_call: TRBJ1-1
d_call: TRBD1
clone_size: few
cdr3_nt: TGCGCCAGCAGTGAGTCTGACAGGGGGCGAGCTTTCTTT
cdr3_aa: CASSESDRGRAFF

v_call: TRBV19
j_call: TRBJ2-7
d_call: TRBD1
clone_size: .
cdr3_nt: TGTGCCAGTAGTTGGACAGGAGTTTCCGAGCAGTACTTC
cdr3_aa: CASSWTGVSEQYF

v_call: TRBV27
j_call: TRBJ2-1
d_call: .
clone_size: .
cdr3_nt: TGTGCCAGCACCAAATACAATGAGCAGTTCTTC
cdr3_aa: CASTKYNEQFF

v_call: TRBV29-1
j_call: TRBJ2-6
d_call: .
clone_size: .
cdr3_nt: TGCAGCGTTTTTCAGGGGAAGAACTCTGGGGCCAACGTCCTGACTTTC
cdr3_aa: CSVFQGKNSGANVLTF

v_call: TRBV19
j_call: TRBJ1-3
d_call: .
clone_size: .
cdr3_nt: TGTGCCAGTAGTTGGGGGGGGAGTGGGTCCTCTGGAAACACCATATATTTT
cdr3_aa: CASSWGGSGSSGNTIYF

v_call: TRBV19
j_call: TRBJ1-4
d_call: TRBD1
clone_size: .
cdr3_nt: TGTGCCAGTAGGCCGACAGGGAGGTGGGAAAAACTGTTTTTT
cdr3_aa: CASRPTGRWEKLFF

v_call: TRBV28
j_call: TRBJ2-3
d_call: .
clone_size: .
cdr3_nt: TGTGCCACCGCCGAGGTGGTCAAGGCCTTCACAGATACGCAGTATTTT
cdr3_aa: CATAEVVKAFTDTQYF

v_call: TRBV4-1
j_call: TRBJ1-1
d_call: .
clone_size: .
cdr3_nt: TGCGCCAGCAGCCAAGATCCAGGCGGGGACACTGAAGCTTTCTTT
cdr3_aa: CASSQDPGGDTEAFF

v_call: TRBV10-2
j_call: TRBJ1-1
d_call: .
clone_size: few
cdr3_nt: TGCGCCAGCAGCCTCCAGGGTCGGAACACTGAAGCTTTCTTT
cdr3_aa: CASSLQGRNTEAFF

v_call: TRBV28
j_call: TRBJ1-1
d_call: .
clone_size: .
cdr3_nt: TGTGCCAGCAGACCCGCCCCAGGGGAAAACACTGAAGCTTTCTTT
cdr3_aa: CASRPAPGENTEAFF

v_call: TRBV5-1
j_call: TRBJ1-1
d_call: .
clone_size: .
cdr3_nt: TGCGCCAGCAGCCAGGGAACTGAAGCTTTCTTT
cdr3_aa: CASSQGTEAFF

v_call: TRBV7-2
j_call: TRBJ2-7
d_call: .
clone_size: .
cdr3_nt: TGTGCCAGCAGCTTAGGGCTTCAGACAGTAGCCCACGAGCAGTACTTC
cdr3_aa: CASSLGLQTVAHEQYF

v_call: TRBV5-8
j_call: TRBJ1-1
d_call: TRBD1
clone_size: .
cdr3_nt: TGTGCCAGCAGTTCCGGGACAGGGAGAGGAACTGAAGCTTTCTTT
cdr3_aa: CASSSGTGRGTEAFF

v_call: TRBV9
j_call: TRBJ1-5
d_call: TRBD1
clone_size: .
cdr3_nt: TGTGCCAGCAGCGTAGGCAGGGGGGAGCAGCCCCAGCATTTT
cdr3_aa: CASSVGRGEQPQHF

v_call: TRBV27
j_call: TRBJ1-1
d_call: .
clone_size: .
cdr3_nt: TGTGCCAGCAGTTTATCGGGCAGTTGGAACACTGAAGCTTTCTTT
cdr3_aa: CASSLSGSWNTEAFF

v_call: TRBV2
j_call: TRBJ1-2
d_call: TRBD1
clone_size: .
cdr3_nt: TGTGCCAGCAGTATTCTCGGGACAGCGTTTCTGTATGGCTACACCTTC
cdr3_aa: CASSILGTAFLYGYTF

v_call: TRBV4-1
j_call: TRBJ2-7
d_call: .
clone_size: .
cdr3_nt: TGCGCCAGCAGCCCTAAGGGAGGCGAGCAGTACTTC
cdr3_aa: CASSPKGGEQYF

v_call: TRBV6-5
j_call: TRBJ1-2
d_call: .
clone_size: .
cdr3_nt: TGTGCCAGCAGTTACCGTCAGGGCACCTATGGCTACACCTTC
cdr3_aa: CASSYRQGTYGYTF

v_call: TRBV6-1
j_call: TRBJ2-5
d_call: .
clone_size: .
cdr3_nt: TGTGCCAGCAGTGAACCCGAGGGAAGGGGGACACAAAAAGAGACCCAGTACTTC
cdr3_aa: CASSEPEGRGTQKETQYF

v_call: TRBV7-3
j_call: TRBJ1-1
d_call: .
clone_size: few
cdr3_nt: TGTGCCACCGGCGGGTTTAGGACTGAAGCTTTCTTT
cdr3_aa: CATGGFRTEAFF

v_call: TRBV7-8
j_call: TRBJ1-1
d_call: .
clone_size: .
cdr3_nt: TGTGCCAGCAGCCCTGGACAGCGTGAAGCTTTCTTT
cdr3_aa: CASSPGQREAFF

v_call: TRBV5-1
j_call: TRBJ2-3
d_call: .
clone_size: .
cdr3_nt: TGCGCCAGCAGTTCCCCTGGAGTGGTTGATACGCAGTATTTT
cdr3_aa: CASSSPGVVDTQYF

v_call: TRBV12-5
j_call: TRBJ2-4
d_call: TRBD1
clone_size: .
cdr3_nt: TGTGCTAGTGGTTCGGGGACAGGTGGGAACATTCAGTACTTC
cdr3_aa: CASGSGTGGNIQYF

v_call: TRBV5-1
j_call: TRBJ2-1
d_call: TRBD2
clone_size: .
cdr3_nt: TGCGCCAGCCTTCCCGGGGGGGGGCCCAGTGAGCAGTTCTTC
cdr3_aa: CASLPGGGPSEQFF

v_call: TRBV30
j_call: TRBJ1-1
d_call: .
clone_size: .
cdr3_nt: TGTGCCTGGATGTCCTCGGGCACTGAAGCTTTCTTT
cdr3_aa: CAWMSSGTEAFF

v_call: TRBV6-6
j_call: TRBJ1-6
d_call: TRBD1
clone_size: .
cdr3_nt: TGTGCCAGCAGTCCCCAGACAGGGGCCAATTCACCCCTCCACTTT
cdr3_aa: CASSPQTGANSPLHF

v_call: TRBV19
j_call: TRBJ1-3
d_call: .
clone_size: .
cdr3_nt: TGTGCCAGTAGTCATTCCGGGTCAAACACCATATATTTT
cdr3_aa: CASSHSGSNTIYF

v_call: TRBV5-6
j_call: TRBJ2-1
d_call: TRBD1
clone_size: .
cdr3_nt: TGTGCCAGCAGCGTTACCGGGACAGGGGCTAACAATGAGCAGTTCTTC
cdr3_aa: CASSVTGTGANNEQFF

v_call: TRBV5-8
j_call: TRBJ2-3
d_call: TRBD1
clone_size: .
cdr3_nt: TGTGCCAGCAGCTTGATACAGGGGGCCACAGATACGCAGTATTTT
cdr3_aa: CASSLIQGATDTQYF

v_call: TRBV2
j_call: TRBJ1-4
d_call: .
clone_size: .
cdr3_nt: TGTGCCAGCAGTGACAGTATGAATGAAAAACTGTTTTTT
cdr3_aa: CASSDSMNEKLFF

v_call: TRBV9
j_call: TRBJ1-5
d_call: TRBD1
clone_size: .
cdr3_nt: TGTGCCAGCAGCGGACCCGGGACAGGGCATCAGCCCCAGCATTTT
cdr3_aa: CASSGPGTGHQPQHF

v_call: TRBV19
j_call: TRBJ1-1
d_call: .
clone_size: .
cdr3_nt: TGTGCCAGTACCTGGGGAGGGGCTGGGACTGAAGCTTTCTTT
cdr3_aa: CASTWGGAGTEAFF

v_call: TRBV19
j_call: TRBJ1-2
d_call: .
clone_size: .
cdr3_nt: TGTGCCAGTACCCCGGGGAGTCAGGTTTTCGGCTACACCTTC
cdr3_aa: CASTPGSQVFGYTF

v_call: TRBV6-2/TRBV6-3
j_call: TRBJ1-6
d_call: .
clone_size: .
cdr3_nt: TGTGCCAGCAGTTTTGATCAGGGGTTAAGCTCACCCCTCCACTTT
cdr3_aa: CASSFDQGLSSPLHF

v_call: TRBV5-4
j_call: TRBJ2-3
d_call: .
clone_size: .
cdr3_nt: TGTGCCAGCAGCTCCCCTTTGACAGATACGCAGTATTTT
cdr3_aa: CASSSPLTDTQYF

v_call: TRBV10-1
j_call: TRBJ2-5
d_call: .
clone_size: .
cdr3_nt: TGCGCCAGCAGCGGTTTCGGAGGGATAAAGGCGGGCAGAGAGACCCAGTACTTC
cdr3_aa: CASSGFGGIKAGRETQYF

v_call: TRBV7-2
j_call: TRBJ2-3
d_call: TRBD2
clone_size: once
cdr3_nt: TGTGCCAGCAGCGCAGTGGGGCGAGCGGGGGGATCAGATACGCAGTATTTT
cdr3_aa: CASSAVGRAGGSDTQYF

v_call: TRBV7-7
j_call: TRBJ2-3
d_call: .
clone_size: .
cdr3_nt: TGTGCCAGCAGCCCCTCTGGCGGAGATACGCAGTATTTT
cdr3_aa: CASSPSGGDTQYF

v_call: TRBV4-2
j_call: TRBJ2-7
d_call: .
clone_size: .
cdr3_nt: TGTGCCAGCAGCCAAGTCAGGCCACCATACGAGCAGTACTTC
cdr3_aa: CASSQVRPPYEQYF

v_call: TRBV19
j_call: TRBJ1-1
d_call: .
clone_size: .
cdr3_nt: TGTGCCAGTAGTATCAACGGGAACACTGAAGCTTTCTTT
cdr3_aa: CASSINGNTEAFF

v_call: TRBV5-1
j_call: TRBJ2-3
d_call: TRBD2
clone_size: .
cdr3_nt: TGCGCCAGCAGACCGCGGGGGTCTAGCACAGATACGCAGTATTTT
cdr3_aa: CASRPRGSSTDTQYF

v_call: TRBV6-5
j_call: TRBJ1-1
d_call: TRBD1
clone_size: .
cdr3_nt: TGTGCCAGCCGACAGGGTGGTTCCACTGAAGCTTTCTTT
cdr3_aa: CASRQGGSTEAFF

v_call: TRBV6-5
j_call: TRBJ1-4
d_call: .
clone_size: once
cdr3_nt: TGTGCCAGCAGTCCAGGGGCAAGGAATGAAAAACTGTTTTTT
cdr3_aa: CASSPGARNEKLFF

v_call: TRBV5-1
j_call: TRBJ2-5
d_call: .
clone_size: .
cdr3_nt: TGCGCCAGCAGCCCCGCAACAGGAGAGACCCAGTACTTC
cdr3_aa: CASSPATGETQYF

v_call: TRBV19
j_call: TRBJ1-1
d_call: TRBD1
clone_size: .
cdr3_nt: TGTGCCAGTAGCCCACCCCGAGGGGGCAACACTGAAGCTTTCTTT
cdr3_aa: CASSPPRGGNTEAFF

v_call: TRBV19
j_call: TRBJ2-3
d_call: TRBD1
clone_size: .
cdr3_nt: TGTGCCAGTACCGAAGGAAGGGGGACAGGGGGCGCAGATACGCAGTATTTT
cdr3_aa: CASTEGRGTGGADTQYF

v_call: TRBV19
j_call: TRBJ1-2
d_call: TRBD1
clone_size: .
cdr3_nt: TGTGCCAGTAGCCCCGGGACAGCATTGGGCTACACCTTC
cdr3_aa: CASSPGTALGYTF

v_call: TRBV11-2
j_call: TRBJ2-6
d_call: .
clone_size: .
cdr3_nt: TGTGCCAGCAGCGTCCAGGGTAGCCTCTCTGGGGCCAACGTCCTGACTTTC
cdr3_aa: CASSVQGSLSGANVLTF

v_call: TRBV21-1
j_call: TRBJ1-4
d_call: .
clone_size: .
cdr3_nt: TGTGCCAGCAGCAAAGAGGTGGGAGTCCTTTATAATGAAAAACTGTTTTTT
cdr3_aa: CASSKEVGVLYNEKLFF

v_call: TRBV28
j_call: TRBJ1-5
d_call: .
clone_size: .
cdr3_nt: TGTGCCAGCAGTTTCGAACAGATCAATCAGCCCCAGCATTTT
cdr3_aa: CASSFEQINQPQHF

v_call: TRBV25-1
j_call: TRBJ2-2
d_call: .
clone_size: .
cdr3_nt: TGTGCCAGCAGTGAAAGGAGACCCGGGGAGCTGTTTTTT
cdr3_aa: CASSERRPGELFF

v_call: TRBV10-2
j_call: TRBJ2-1
d_call: .
clone_size: few
cdr3_nt: TGCGCCAGCAGTCCAAAAAATGAGCAGTTCTTC
cdr3_aa: CASSPKNEQFF

v_call: TRBV5-6
j_call: TRBJ2-5
d_call: TRBD2
clone_size: .
cdr3_nt: TGTGCCAGCAGCTTGATACTAGCGGGGGTCGGGGAGACCCAGTACTTC
cdr3_aa: CASSLILAGVGETQYF